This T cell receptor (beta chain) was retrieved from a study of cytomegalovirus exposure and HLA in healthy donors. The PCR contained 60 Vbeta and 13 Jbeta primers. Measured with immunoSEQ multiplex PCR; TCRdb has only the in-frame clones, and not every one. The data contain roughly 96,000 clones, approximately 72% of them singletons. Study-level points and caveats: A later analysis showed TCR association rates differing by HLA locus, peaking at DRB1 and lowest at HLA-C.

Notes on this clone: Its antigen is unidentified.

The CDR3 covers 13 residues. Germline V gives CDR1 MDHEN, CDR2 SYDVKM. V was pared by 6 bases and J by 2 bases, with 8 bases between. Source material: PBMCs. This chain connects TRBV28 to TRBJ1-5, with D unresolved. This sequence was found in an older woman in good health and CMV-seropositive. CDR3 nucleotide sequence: TGTGCCAGCAGGCGTGATGGCAATCAGCCCCAGCATTTT. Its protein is CASRRDGNQPQHF. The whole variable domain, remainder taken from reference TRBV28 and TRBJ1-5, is DVKVTQSSRYLVKRTGEKVFLECVQDMDHENMFWYRQDPGLGLRLIYFSYDVKMKEKGDIPEGYSVSREKKERFSLILESASTNQTSMYLCASRRDGNQPQHFGDGTRLSIL.